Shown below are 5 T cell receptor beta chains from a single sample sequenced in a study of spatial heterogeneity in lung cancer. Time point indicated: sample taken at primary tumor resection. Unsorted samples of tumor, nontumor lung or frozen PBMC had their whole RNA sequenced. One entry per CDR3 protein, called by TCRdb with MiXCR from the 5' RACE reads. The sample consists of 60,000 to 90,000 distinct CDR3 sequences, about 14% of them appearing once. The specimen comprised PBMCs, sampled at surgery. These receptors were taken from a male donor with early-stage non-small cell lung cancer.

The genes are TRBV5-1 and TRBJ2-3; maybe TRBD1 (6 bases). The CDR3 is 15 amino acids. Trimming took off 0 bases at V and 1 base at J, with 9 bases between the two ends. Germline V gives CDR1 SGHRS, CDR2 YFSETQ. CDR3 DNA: TGCGCCAGCAGCTTGGACAGGGCCCGCACAGATACGCAGTATTTT. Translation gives CASSLDRARTDTQYF.

Here the CDR3 reads CASSEGRGTEAFF. CDR3 DNA: TGTGCCAGCAGCGAGGGACGTGGTACTGAAGCTTTCTTT. V usage is TRBV7-2 and J usage is TRBJ1-1; the D gene is possibly TRBD1 (5 bases). The V and J ends lost 5 bases and 5 bases respectively, with 12 bases between them. The germline V gene encodes CDR1 SGHTA and CDR2 FQGNSA. This CDR3 is built from 13 residues.

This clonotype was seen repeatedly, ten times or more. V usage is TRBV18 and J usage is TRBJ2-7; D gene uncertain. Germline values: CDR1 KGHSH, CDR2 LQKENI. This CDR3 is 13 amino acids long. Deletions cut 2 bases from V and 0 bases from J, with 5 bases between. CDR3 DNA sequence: TGTGCCAGCTCACCAAAGGACTCCTACGAGCAGTACTTC. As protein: CASSPKDSYEQYF.

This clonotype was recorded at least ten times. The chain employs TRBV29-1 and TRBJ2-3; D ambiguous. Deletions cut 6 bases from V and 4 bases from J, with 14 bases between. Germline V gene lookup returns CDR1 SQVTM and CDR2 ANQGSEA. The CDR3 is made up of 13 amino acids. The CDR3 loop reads CSVIYQPADTQYF. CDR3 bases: TGCAGCGTCATCTATCAACCGGCAGATACGCAGTATTTT.

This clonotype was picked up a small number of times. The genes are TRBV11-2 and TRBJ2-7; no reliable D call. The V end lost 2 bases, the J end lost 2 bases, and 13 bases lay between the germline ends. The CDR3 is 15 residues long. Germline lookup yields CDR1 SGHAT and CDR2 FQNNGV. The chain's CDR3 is CASSLSSPPAYEQYF. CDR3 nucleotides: TGTGCCAGCAGCTTATCGTCTCCCCCAGCCTACGAGCAGTACTTC.